This T cell receptor (beta chain) was documented in a study of OX40 agonist ivuxolimab in advanced cancers. The ends lost 0 bases at V and 2 bases at J; junction bases unmatched: 2. CDR1 and CDR2 (germline): SGHAT, FQNNGV. The CDR3 loop spans 16 amino acids. This table comes from immunoSEQ multiplex PCR, and its TCRdb copy is limited to in-frame clones, with some not included. The table lists some 25,000 clones, approximately 80% of them singletons. The chain combines TRBV11-2 with TRBJ2-1; TRBD1 aligns across 9 bases. This clonotype was obtained from an adult with an advanced solid tumor such as melanoma, head and neck, liver or kidney cancer. This sample comprised CD4+ or CD8+ T cells sorted from blood, obtained in a trial of the OX40 agonist ivuxolimab. DNA for the CDR3: TGTGCCAGCAGCTTAGAAGGGGACAGGGCCTACAATGAGCAGTTCTTC. This translates into CASSLEGDRAYNEQFF.